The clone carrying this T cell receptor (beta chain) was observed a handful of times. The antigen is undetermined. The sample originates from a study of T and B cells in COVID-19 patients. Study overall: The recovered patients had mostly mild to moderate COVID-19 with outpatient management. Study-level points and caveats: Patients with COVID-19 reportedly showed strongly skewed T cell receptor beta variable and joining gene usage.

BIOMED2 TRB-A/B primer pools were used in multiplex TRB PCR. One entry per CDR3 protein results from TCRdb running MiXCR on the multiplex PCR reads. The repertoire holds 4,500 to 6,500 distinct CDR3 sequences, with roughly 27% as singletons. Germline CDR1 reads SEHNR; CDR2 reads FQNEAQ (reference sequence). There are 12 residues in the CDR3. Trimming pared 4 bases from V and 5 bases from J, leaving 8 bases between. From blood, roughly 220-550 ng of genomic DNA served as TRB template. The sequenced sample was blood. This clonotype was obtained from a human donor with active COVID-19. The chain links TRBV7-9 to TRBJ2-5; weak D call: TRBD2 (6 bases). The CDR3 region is CASSYGGETQYF. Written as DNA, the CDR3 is TGTGCCAGCAGCTACGGGGGTGAGACCCAGTACTTC.